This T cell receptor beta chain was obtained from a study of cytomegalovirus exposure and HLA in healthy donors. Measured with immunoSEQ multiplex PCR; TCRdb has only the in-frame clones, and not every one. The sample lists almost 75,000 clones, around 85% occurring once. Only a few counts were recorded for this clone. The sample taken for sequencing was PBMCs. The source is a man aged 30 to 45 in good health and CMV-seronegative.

DNA for the CDR3: TGTGCCAGCAGCCTCAGGGCGTCCGACACCGGGGAGCTGTTTTTT. Its translation is CASSLRASDTGELFF. The chain is built from TRBV5-5 and TRBJ2-2, with D maybe TRBD1 (5 bases). Looked up from germline, CDR1 is SGHKS and CDR2 is YYEKEE (reference sequence). CDR3 length: 15 residues. The V end was cut by 4 bases, the J end by 3 bases, with 13 bases between.